This passage covers 32 T cell receptor beta chains from one sample sequenced in a study of technical replicates of blood from a few donors. Clones were sequenced by immunoSEQ multiplex PCR, and TCRdb holds only the in-frame ones, with some missing. The data contain around 69,000 clones, around 97% of them singletons. The sample was T cells isolated from PBMCs. The origin of the receptors is a human donor in good health.

The V and J genes are TRBV7-9 and TRBJ1-4; D might be TRBD1 (5 bases). V was pared by 3 bases and J by 0 bases, with 8 bases between. The CDR3 extends over 15 amino acids. From germline, CDR1 is SEHNR and CDR2 FQNEAQ (reference sequence). The CDR3 reads CASSFREATNEKLFF. CDR3 nucleotides: TGTGCCAGCAGCTTCAGGGAAGCAACTAATGAAAAACTGTTTTTT.

V is TRBV30 and J is TRBJ2-7; 7 bases map to TRBD2. Germline V gives CDR1 GTSNPN, CDR2 SVGIG (reference sequence). The ends lost 4 bases at V and 0 bases at J; junction bases unmatched: 12. This CDR3 has 16 amino acids. The CDR3 bases are TGTGCCTGGATGAAGGTTTGGGGGGGGGTCTCCTACGAGCAGTACTTC. This translates into CAWMKVWGGVSYEQYF. The full variable domain, its missing parts supplied by reference TRBV30 and TRBJ2-7, is SQTIHQWPATLVQPVGSPLSLECTVEGTSNPNLYWYRQAAGRGLQLLFYSVGIGQISSEVPQNLSASRPQDRQFILSSKKLLLSDSGFYLCAWMKVWGGVSYEQYFGPGTRLTVT.

The chain links TRBV6-1 to TRBJ2-1; TRBD1 aligns across 9 bases. Losses at the gene ends were 6 bases for V and 3 bases for J; bases not matched to a gene: 6. The CDR3 spans 15 residues. Germline values: CDR1 MNHNS, CDR2 SASEGT. CDR3 sequence reads: CASSDGTGFYNEQFF. The CDR3 DNA sequence: TGTGCCAGCAGCGACGGGACAGGGTTCTACAATGAGCAGTTCTTC.

The gene calls are TRBV7-6 and TRBJ1-1, with a possible D match to TRBD1 (5 bases). The CDR3 totals 13 residues. Trimming removed 5 bases from V and 2 bases from J, with 9 bases in between. CDR1 and CDR2 (germline): SGHVS, FNYEAQ. The CDR3 sequence: CASSRDSNTEAFF. The CDR3 nucleotides are TGTGCCAGCAGCCGTGACAGTAACACTGAAGCTTTCTTT.

The chain combines TRBV10-3 with TRBJ1-2; 9 positions match TRBD1. The CDR3 covers 16 residues. V lost 4 bases, J lost 2 bases, and 8 bases stayed unmatched. Germline CDR1 ENHRY, CDR2 SYGVKD. The DNA of the CDR3 is TGTGCCATCAGTGCATCCGGGACAGGGAGAAACTATGGCTACACCTTC. Its translation: CAISASGTGRNYGYTF.

V gene TRBV5-6 combines with J gene TRBJ1-5; unclear D gene. The germline gives CDR1 SGHDT, CDR2 YYEEEE. Trimming took 4 bases from V and 6 from J, leaving 11 bases between them. The CDR3 consists of 13 residues. CDR3 nucleotide sequence: TGTGCCAGCAGCGAAGCTCGGGGTCAGCCCCAGCATTTT. Amino acid sequence: CASSEARGQPQHF.

The chain is built from TRBV27 and TRBJ1-5; TRBD1 matches 7 bases. Germline V gives CDR1 MNHEY, CDR2 SMNVEV (reference sequence). Unmatched junction bases numbered 12, after V lost 4 bases and J lost 0 bases. This CDR3 comprises 18 residues. The CDR3 region has the DNA TGTGCCAGCAGTTCCAACAGGGGCCTAGGGTATAGCAATCAGCCCCAGCATTTT. Protein product: CASSSNRGLGYSNQPQHF.

The chain is built from TRBV5-1 and TRBJ1-5; D gene unclear. CDR1 is SGHRS, CDR2 YFSETQ, per germline. V lost 0 bases and J lost 0, with 7 bases in between. The CDR3 consists of 15 residues. CDR3 in DNA: TGCGCCAGCAGCTTGGCATCGGGTAGCAATCAGCCCCAGCATTTT. This encodes CASSLASGSNQPQHF.

This clone has a single count. The chain employs TRBV7-3 and TRBJ1-1, with D unresolved. V dropped 6 bases and J dropped 5 bases, with 16 bases sitting between them. This CDR3 is built from 14 residues. Germline loops: CDR1 SGHTA, CDR2 FQGTGA. The CDR3 here is CASSLDASGTEAFF. CDR3 nucleotides: TGTGCCAGCAGTTTGGACGCATCGGGGACTGAAGCTTTCTTT.

The V and J genes are TRBV5-6 and TRBJ2-4; D possibly corresponds to TRBD1 (5 bases). With 4 bases removed from V and 7 bases from J, the gap between germline ends came to 9 bases. Germline CDR1 is SGHDT and CDR2 is YYEEEE. The CDR3 totals 12 residues. CDR3 nucleotides: TGTGCCAGCAGCGAACAGGAGAACATTCAGTACTTC. Protein product: CASSEQENIQYF.

This chain links TRBV4-1 with TRBJ2-1, with TRBD2 identical over 7 bases. The junction had 10 bases not matched to a gene; V was cut back by 0 bases and J by 8 bases. The germline CDR1 and CDR2 sequences are MGHRA and YSYEKL. This CDR3 has 16 amino acids. In nucleotides, the CDR3 is TGCGCCAGCAGCCAAGACCCTAGCGGCCGATGGGATGAGCAGTTCTTC. As protein: CASSQDPSGRWDEQFF.

The rearrangement joins TRBV6-1 to TRBJ2-1; TRBD1 matches at 8 bases. Germline-derived CDR1 and CDR2 are MNHNS and SASEGT. The CDR3 is 18 residues long. The V and J ends lost 4 bases and 3 bases, in that order; junction bases with no gene match: 14. The chain's CDR3 is CASSVTGAHLTIYNEQFF. Written as DNA, the CDR3 is TGTGCCAGCAGTGTGACAGGGGCCCACCTAACCATCTACAATGAGCAGTTCTTC.

The chain is built from TRBV30 and TRBJ2-3, with 9 nucleotides matching TRBD2. The CDR3 totals 14 residues. The germline CDR1 and CDR2 sequences are GTSNPN and SVGIG (reference sequence). The V segment lost 2 bases and the J segment 4 bases; nucleotides outside the gene matches: 4. The CDR3 DNA sequence: TGTGCCTGGAGTATGGTAGCGGGAGCAGATACGCAGTATTTT. It is translated as CAWSMVAGADTQYF.

This clone was counted a single time. The rearrangement joins TRBV5-4 to TRBJ2-3; unclear D gene. From germline, CDR1 is SGHNT and CDR2 YYREEE (reference sequence). The V end was cut by 0 bases, the J end by 5 bases, with 10 bases between. The CDR3 loop spans 14 amino acids. In DNA, the CDR3 is TGTGCCAGCAGCTTGGTGGCTAGAAAAGATACGCAGTATTTT. Translation gives CASSLVARKDTQYF.

The chain joins TRBV10-1 to TRBJ2-3; 12 bases align to TRBD2. V lost 0 bases to trimming and J lost 7 bases; unmatched junction nucleotides: 14. This CDR3 is 19 amino acids long. Germline V gene sequence: CDR1 WNHNN, CDR2 SYGVQD (reference sequence). The CDR3: CASSESLAGGPPQRNTQYF. The CDR3 DNA sequence: TGCGCCAGCAGTGAGTCGCTAGCGGGGGGGCCTCCTCAAAGGAATACGCAGTATTTT.

The chain is built from TRBV10-2 and TRBJ2-7; the match to TRBD1 covers 7 bases. The CDR3 contains 14 residues. V trimming: 6 bases; J trimming: 4 bases; junction bases outside the gene matches: 9. Germline V gene sequence: CDR1 WSHSY, CDR2 SAAADI. The CDR3 DNA sequence: TGCGCCAGCAGCGGAAGGGGGCGCGTATACGAGCAGTACTTC. It encodes CASSGRGRVYEQYF.

The V call is TRBV6-5, the J call TRBJ1-1; D gene ambiguous. CDR3 size: 14 residues. With 2 bases removed from V and 4 bases from J, the gap between germline ends came to 11 bases. Germline V gene sequence: CDR1 MNHEY, CDR2 SVGAGI. The CDR3 reads CASSYQVVGTEAFF. CDR3 bases: TGTGCCAGCAGTTACCAGGTGGTTGGCACTGAAGCTTTCTTT.

The genes are TRBV6-5 and TRBJ2-7; maybe TRBD2 (5 bases). CDR1 and CDR2 from the germline V gene are MNHEY and SVGAGI. This CDR3 has 15 amino acids. Between the trimmed V and J ends, which lost 0 bases and 3 bases, there was a span of 12 bases. CDR3 amino acids: CASSYSRESFYEQYF. For the CDR3, the DNA is TGTGCCAGCAGTTACTCGAGGGAGTCTTTCTACGAGCAGTACTTC.

The chain is built from TRBV2 and TRBJ2-1; the match to TRBD1 covers 9 bases. V was pared by 6 bases and J by 4 bases, with 7 bases of the junction left unmatched. CDR1 and CDR2 from the germline V gene are SNHLY and FYNNEI. The CDR3 consists of 15 residues. This CDR3 reads CASRADRGTYNEQFF. The CDR3 DNA reads TGTGCCAGCAGAGCTGACAGGGGGACGTACAATGAGCAGTTCTTC.

This chain links TRBV5-1 with TRBJ1-5; 7 bases map to TRBD1. CDR3 size: 15 residues. Germline V lookup: CDR1 SGHRS, CDR2 YFSETQ. With V trimmed by 0 bases and J by 5 bases, 5 bases remained unmatched. The chain's CDR3 is CASSLDGQAHQPQHF. CDR3 sequence (DNA): TGCGCCAGCAGCTTGGATGGACAGGCCCATCAGCCCCAGCATTTT. Based on the CDR3 plus reference TRBV5-1 and TRBJ1-5, the full variable domain is KAGVTQTPRYLIKTRGQQVTLSCSPISGHRSVSWYQQTPGQGLQFLFEYFSETQRNKGNFPGRFSGRQFSNSRSEMNVSTLELGDSALYLCASSLDGQAHQPQHFGDGTRLSIL.

The rearrangement uses TRBV7-8 and TRBJ2-4; 12 nucleotides line up with TRBD2. V shed 1 base, J shed 3 bases, and the junction held 7 bases outside the gene matches. CDR3 length: 18 amino acids. Germline V CDR1 and CDR2: SGHVS, FQNEAQ. As DNA, the CDR3 is TGTGCCAGCAGCTTAGGCACCCTAGCGGGGGGGTACAAAAACATTCAGTACTTC. The encoded protein is CASSLGTLAGGYKNIQYF.

This chain links TRBV9 with TRBJ2-3; TRBD2 is a possible D gene (6 bases). This CDR3 spans 13 amino acids. Germline CDR1 and CDR2: SGDLS and YYNGEE. V lost 0 bases and J lost 8, with 10 bases in between. CDR3 nucleotide sequence: TGTGCCAGCAGCGTAGGCGGAGGGGTTACGCAGTATTTT. Residues: CASSVGGGVTQYF.

This clone has a single count. The CDR3 here is CAISERAGSWAGDEQFF. The DNA of the CDR3 is TGTGCCATCAGTGAGAGGGCAGGGAGCTGGGCGGGGGATGAGCAGTTCTTC. V gene TRBV10-3 combines with J gene TRBJ2-1, with 7 bases fitting TRBD2. The V gene end was trimmed by 2 bases and the J gene end by 8 bases; junction bases not matched to a gene: 15. Germline values: CDR1 ENHRY, CDR2 SYGVKD. The CDR3 is made up of 17 amino acids.

This chain uses TRBV19 with TRBJ2-1, with D unclear. Between the trimmed V and J ends, which lost 4 bases and 6 bases, there was a span of 16 bases. This CDR3 has 15 residues. The germline V gene encodes CDR1 LNHDA and CDR2 SQIVND (reference sequence). CDR3 amino acids: CASSSQLPQGNEQFF. CDR3 nucleotide sequence: TGTGCCAGTAGTAGTCAACTACCCCAAGGCAATGAGCAGTTCTTC.

This sequence joins TRBV6-1 and TRBJ1-5; no reliable D call. The CDR3 loop spans 13 amino acids. Germline loops: CDR1 MNHNS, CDR2 SASEGT. V was cut by 0 bases and J by 7 bases, with 7 bases left in between. CDR3 loop: CASSEAQRQPQHF. The CDR3 coding sequence is TGTGCCAGCAGTGAAGCGCAGCGACAGCCCCAGCATTTT.

V is TRBV6-6 and J is TRBJ1-1, with a possible D match to TRBD1 (6 bases). The germline V gene has CDR1 MNHNY and CDR2 SVGAGI (reference sequence). V shed 1 base and J shed 11 bases, with 23 bases lying between them. The CDR3 is made up of 16 amino acids. The CDR3 coding sequence is TGTGCCAGCAGTTACTTTGGTGAACGGGGGGCATTGGATGCTTTCTTT. This sequence encodes CASSYFGERGALDAFF.

The chain employs TRBV6-5 and TRBJ1-1; D is possibly TRBD1 (5 bases). Germline V gene data show CDR1 as MNHEY and CDR2 as SVGAGI. The CDR3 is 12 residues long. V was trimmed by 8 bases and J by 7 bases, leaving 14 bases between them. CDR3 bases: TGTGCCAGCTTTGGGTGGAGGGGTGAAGCTTTCTTT. Protein: CASFGWRGEAFF.

The V gene is TRBV7-2, the J gene TRBJ2-7, with D possibly being TRBD2 (6 bases). There are 14 residues in the CDR3. CDR1 and CDR2 (germline): SGHTA, FQGNSA. V was trimmed by 1 base and J by 3 bases, leaving 10 bases between them. CDR3 sequence: CASSLGGTVYEQYF. The CDR3 nucleotides read TGTGCCAGCAGCTTAGGCGGGACGGTCTACGAGCAGTACTTC.

The rearrangement joins TRBV11-2 to TRBJ2-1; D call uncertain. The CDR3 covers 11 residues. Germline CDR1 and CDR2: SGHAT and FQNNGV. The germline V and J ends were trimmed by 6 bases and 8 bases, with 8 bases remaining between them. The CDR3 DNA is TGTGCCAGCAGGTCGTGGCATGAGCAGTTCTTC. Translation gives CASRSWHEQFF. Full variable domain (rest looked up from reference TRBV11-2 and TRBJ2-1): EAGVAQSPRYKIIEKRQSVAFWCNPISGHATLYWYQQILGQGPKLLIQFQNNGVVDDSQLPKDRFSAERLKGVDSTLKIQPAKLEDSAVYLCASRSWHEQFFGPGTRLTVL.

This chain connects TRBV7-2 to TRBJ1-2, with a possible D match to TRBD1 (6 bases). CDR3 length: 16 residues. The ends were cut back, 1 base at V and 1 base at J, with 13 bases in the middle. Germline lookup yields CDR1 SGHTA and CDR2 FQGNSA. In nucleotides, the CDR3 is TGTGCCAGCAGCTTAGGTCCAGGGGTCATTAACTATGGCTACACCTTC. Protein sequence: CASSLGPGVINYGYTF.

The chain links TRBV11-3 to TRBJ2-5; D gene uncertain. Per germline, CDR1 SGHNT and CDR2 YENEEA. The CDR3 runs to 11 residues. V lost 5 bases, J lost 3 bases, and 4 bases lay in between. CDR3 in amino acids: CASSREETQYF. CDR3 DNA sequence: TGTGCCAGCAGCCGAGAAGAGACCCAGTACTTC. Variable domain in full (rest from reference TRBV11-3 and TRBJ2-5): EAGVVQSPRYKIIEKKQPVAFWCNPISGHNTLYWYLQNLGQGPELLIRYENEEAVDDSQLPKDRFSAERLKGVDSTLKIQPAELGDSAVYLCASSREETQYFGPGTRLLVL.

This chain links TRBV7-9 with TRBJ2-7; D may be TRBD1 (5 bases). The V end lost 4 bases, the J end lost 6 bases, and 22 bases lay between the germline ends. Germline V gives CDR1 SEHNR, CDR2 FQNEAQ (reference sequence). This CDR3 region has 16 residues. The CDR3 region is CASSSPTGQGRAEQYF. The CDR3 nucleotides read TGTGCCAGCAGCTCCCCTACGGGCCAGGGCAGAGCCGAGCAGTACTTC.